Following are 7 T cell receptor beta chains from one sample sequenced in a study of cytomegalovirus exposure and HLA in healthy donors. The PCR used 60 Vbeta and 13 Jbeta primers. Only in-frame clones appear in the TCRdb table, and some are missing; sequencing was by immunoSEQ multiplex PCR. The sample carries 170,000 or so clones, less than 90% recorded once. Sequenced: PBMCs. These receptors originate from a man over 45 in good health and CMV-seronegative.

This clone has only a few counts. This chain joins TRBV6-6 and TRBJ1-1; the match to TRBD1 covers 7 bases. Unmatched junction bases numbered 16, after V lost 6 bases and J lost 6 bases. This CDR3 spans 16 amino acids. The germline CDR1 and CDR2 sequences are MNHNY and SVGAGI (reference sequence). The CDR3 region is CASRDRVRLAGAEAFF. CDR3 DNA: TGTGCCAGCAGAGACAGGGTAAGATTGGCCGGCGCTGAAGCTTTCTTT.

Here the CDR3 DNA reads TGTGCCAGCAGCCATGGACAGTCCTCCTATAATTCACCCCTCCACTTT. Translated: CASSHGQSSYNSPLHF. V usage is TRBV5-5 and J usage is TRBJ1-6; D perhaps matches TRBD1 (6 bases). The CDR3 consists of 16 residues. Germline-derived CDR1 and CDR2 are SGHKS and YYEKEE (reference sequence). Trimming shortened V by 4 bases and J by 0 bases, and 11 bases separated the two germline ends.

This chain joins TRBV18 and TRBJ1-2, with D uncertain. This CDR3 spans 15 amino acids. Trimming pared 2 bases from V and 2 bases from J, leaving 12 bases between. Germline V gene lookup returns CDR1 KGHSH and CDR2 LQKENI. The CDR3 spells CASSPGQNTNYGYTF. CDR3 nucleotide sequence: TGTGCCAGCTCACCAGGGCAGAACACCAACTATGGCTACACCTTC.

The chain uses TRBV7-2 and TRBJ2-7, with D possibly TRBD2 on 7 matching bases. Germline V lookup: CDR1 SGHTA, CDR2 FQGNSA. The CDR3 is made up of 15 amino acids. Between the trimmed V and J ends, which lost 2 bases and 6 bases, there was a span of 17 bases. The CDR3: CASSLFGEGEGEQYF. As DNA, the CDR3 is TGTGCCAGCAGCTTATTTGGTGAGGGGGAGGGCGAGCAGTACTTC.

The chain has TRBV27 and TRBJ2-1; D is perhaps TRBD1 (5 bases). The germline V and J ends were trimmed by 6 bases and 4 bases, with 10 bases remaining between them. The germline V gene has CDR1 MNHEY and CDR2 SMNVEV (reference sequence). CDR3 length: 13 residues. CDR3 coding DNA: TGTGCCAGCAGCCTCGACAGATACAATGAGCAGTTCTTC. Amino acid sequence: CASSLDRYNEQFF.

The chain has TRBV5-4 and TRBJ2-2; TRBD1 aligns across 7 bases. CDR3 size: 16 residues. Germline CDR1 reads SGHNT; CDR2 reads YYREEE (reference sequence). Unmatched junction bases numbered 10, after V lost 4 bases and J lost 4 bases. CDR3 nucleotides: TGTGCCAGCAGCACCCAAGACAGGGCTCCCACCGGGGAGCTGTTTTTT. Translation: CASSTQDRAPTGELFF. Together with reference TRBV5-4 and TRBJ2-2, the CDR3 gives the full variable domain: ETGVTQSPTHLIKTRGQQVTLRCSSQSGHNTVSWYQQALGQGPQFIFQYYREEENGRGNFPPRFSGLQFPNYSSELNVNALELDDSALYLCASSTQDRAPTGELFFGEGSRLTVL.

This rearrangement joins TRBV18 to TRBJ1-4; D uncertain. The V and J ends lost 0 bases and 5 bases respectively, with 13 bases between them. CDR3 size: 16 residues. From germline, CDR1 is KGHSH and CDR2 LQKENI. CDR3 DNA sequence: TGTGCCAGCTCACCACCGGTGCGGGGTGGGAATGAAAAACTGTTTTTT. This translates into CASSPPVRGGNEKLFF.